These 13 T cell receptor beta chains were sequenced from one sample in a study of blood T cell repertoires in COVID-19. Some clones are missing from TCRdb's copy, which holds only in-frame ones; the method was immunoSEQ multiplex PCR. This table has roughly 160,000 clones, roughly 80% appearing once. Specimen: PBMCs or T cells enriched from blood (not recorded which). Receptors were obtained from a woman aged 40-49 years with acute COVID-19.

V and J are TRBV10-1 and TRBJ2-3; D possibly corresponds to TRBD2 (6 bases). Trimming removed 8 bases at V and 1 base at J, with 13 bases between. This CDR3 region has 14 residues. The germline V gene encodes CDR1 WNHNN and CDR2 SYGVQD (reference sequence). The CDR3 loop is CASGGGEGTDTQYF. Here the CDR3 DNA reads TGCGCCAGCGGGGGTGGGGAGGGCACAGATACGCAGTATTTT.

The V and J genes are TRBV5-1 and TRBJ1-4, with unresolved D. V was clipped by 0 bases and J by 8 bases, with 11 bases between them. Germline CDR1 and CDR2: SGHRS and YFSETQ. The CDR3 sequence is 14 residues long. In DNA, the CDR3 is TGCGCCAGCAGCTTGGAATCCGGGTTCGAAAAACTGTTTTTT. Its translation is CASSLESGFEKLFF.

The chain carries TRBV7-2 and TRBJ1-1, with a tentative D call TRBD1 (5 bases). CDR3 length: 13 residues. V shed 2 bases and J shed 5 bases, with 9 bases lying between them. Germline lookup yields CDR1 SGHTA and CDR2 FQGNSA. The CDR3 region is CASSLLQDTEAFF. The CDR3 DNA reads TGTGCCAGCAGCTTACTACAGGATACTGAAGCTTTCTTT.

The rearrangement links TRBV9 to TRBJ1-3; no clear D gene. The CDR3 length is 15 residues. Trimming removed 0 bases at V and 3 bases at J, with 10 bases between. Germline CDR1 is SGDLS and CDR2 is YYNGEE. The CDR3 region has the DNA TGTGCCAGCAGCGTAGGAGGAGGAAATGGAAACACCATATATTTT. It is translated as CASSVGGGNGNTIYF.

The chain couples TRBV7-9 to TRBJ2-2, with D perhaps matching TRBD1 (5 bases). CDR1 and CDR2 (germline): SEHNR, FQNEAQ (reference sequence). This CDR3 is built from 14 residues. The V end lost 3 bases, the J end lost 6 bases, and 11 bases lay between the germline ends. The CDR3 DNA reads as TGTGCCAGCAGCTTTCAGGGCCTGGCCGGGGAGCTGTTTTTT. Encoded protein: CASSFQGLAGELFF. Variable domain in full (rest from reference TRBV7-9 and TRBJ2-2): DTGVSQNPRHKITKRGQNVTFRCDPISEHNRLYWYRQTLGQGPEFLTYFQNEAQLEKSRLLSDRFSAERPKGSFSTLEIQRTEQGDSAMYLCASSFQGLAGELFFGEGSRLTVL.

This clone appeared a single time. The chain recombines TRBV9 with TRBJ2-1; 9 bases map to TRBD2. In germline, CDR1 is SGDLS, CDR2 YYNGEE. The length of the CDR3 is 15 residues. The V and J ends lost 0 bases and 4 bases, in that order; junction bases with no gene match: 2. The CDR3 spells CASSVGLADYNEQFF. The DNA of the CDR3 is TGTGCCAGCAGCGTAGGACTAGCGGATTACAATGAGCAGTTCTTC.

CDR3 protein: CASRQTRNTEAFF. Written as DNA, the CDR3 is TGTGCCAGCAGGCAAACCAGGAACACTGAAGCTTTCTTT. This sequence joins TRBV6-5 and TRBJ1-1, with D unclear. V lost 6 bases to trimming and J lost 1 base, with 9 bases between them. Germline V gene data show CDR1 as MNHEY and CDR2 as SVGAGI. CDR3 length equals 13 residues.

The J gene is TRBJ1-2, the V gene TRBV5-6; 8 bases agree with TRBD1. The CDR3 contains 15 residues. Germline loops: CDR1 SGHDT, CDR2 YYEEEE. The J segment lost 2 bases and the V segment lost 2 bases, leaving 5 bases of the junction unmatched. The CDR3: CASSLPGQGNYGYTF. The CDR3 DNA reads as TGTGCCAGCAGCTTACCCGGACAGGGCAACTATGGCTACACCTTC.

The CDR3 sequence is CASSLAGSRGETQYF. In DNA, the CDR3 is TGCGCCAGCAGCTTGGCCGGCAGCCGGGGGGAGACCCAGTACTTC. The gene calls are TRBV5-1 and TRBJ2-5; D might be TRBD2 (6 bases). The germline V gene has CDR1 SGHRS and CDR2 YFSETQ. Trimming stripped 0 bases from V and 5 bases from J, with 14 bases between. The CDR3 spans 15 residues.

This chain links TRBV7-8 with TRBJ2-3; D is ambiguous. V shed 5 bases and J shed 4 bases, with 13 bases lying between them. Germline-derived CDR1 and CDR2 are SGHVS and FQNEAQ. The length of the CDR3 is 14 residues. The chain's CDR3 is CASSRNELPDTQYF. The CDR3 bases are TGTGCCAGCAGCCGAAACGAGCTTCCAGATACGCAGTATTTT.

The genes are TRBV4-2 and TRBJ2-2, with 7 bases lining up with TRBD1. From germline, CDR1 is LGHNA and CDR2 YNFKEQ. The CDR3 extends over 14 amino acids. V was pared by 7 bases and J by 1 base, with 3 bases of the junction left unmatched. The CDR3, as DNA: TGTGCCAGCACCGGGACAGAGAACACCGGGGAGCTGTTTTTT. It translates to CASTGTENTGELFF.

The rearrangement uses TRBV5-1 and TRBJ2-7; D possibly corresponds to TRBD1 (6 bases). This CDR3 spans 12 amino acids. Trimming took off 5 bases at V and 0 bases at J, with 6 bases between the two ends. Per germline, CDR1 SGHRS and CDR2 YFSETQ. Here the CDR3 reads CASRGASYEQYF. DNA of the CDR3: TGCGCCAGCAGGGGGGCCTCCTACGAGCAGTACTTC.

V and J are TRBV5-1 and TRBJ2-7; 8 bases are a match to TRBD2. Germline CDR1 SGHRS, CDR2 YFSETQ. V dropped 4 bases and J dropped 6; count of bases not matched to a gene: 9. The CDR3 is made up of 14 amino acids. The chain's CDR3 is CASSPGTSYVEQYF. The CDR3 DNA follows: TGCGCCAGCAGCCCCGGGACTAGTTATGTCGAGCAGTACTTC. The variable domain in full, completed from reference TRBV5-1 and TRBJ2-7, reads KAGVTQTPRYLIKTRGQQVTLSCSPISGHRSVSWYQQTPGQGLQFLFEYFSETQRNKGNFPGRFSGRQFSNSRSEMNVSTLELGDSALYLCASSPGTSYVEQYFGPGTRLTVT.